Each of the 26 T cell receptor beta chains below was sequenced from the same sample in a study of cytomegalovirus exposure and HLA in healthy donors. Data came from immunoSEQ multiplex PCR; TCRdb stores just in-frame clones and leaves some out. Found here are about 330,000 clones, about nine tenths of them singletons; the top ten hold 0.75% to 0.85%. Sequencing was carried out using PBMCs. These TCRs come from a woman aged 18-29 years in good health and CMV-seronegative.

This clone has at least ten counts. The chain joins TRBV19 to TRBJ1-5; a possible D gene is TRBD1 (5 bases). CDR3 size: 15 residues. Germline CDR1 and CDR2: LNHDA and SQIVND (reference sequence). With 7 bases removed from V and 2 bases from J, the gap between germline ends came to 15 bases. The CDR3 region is CASTERTRGNQPQHF. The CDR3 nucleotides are TGTGCCAGTACCGAGAGGACACGCGGCAATCAGCCCCAGCATTTT.

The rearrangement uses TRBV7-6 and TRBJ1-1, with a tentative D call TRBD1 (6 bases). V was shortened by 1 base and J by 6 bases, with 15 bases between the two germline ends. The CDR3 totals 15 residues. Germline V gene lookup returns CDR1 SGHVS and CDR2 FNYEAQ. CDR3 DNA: TGTGCCAGCAGCTTAGTTAGGGGGAAATCGGCTGAAGCTTTCTTT. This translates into CASSLVRGKSAEAFF.

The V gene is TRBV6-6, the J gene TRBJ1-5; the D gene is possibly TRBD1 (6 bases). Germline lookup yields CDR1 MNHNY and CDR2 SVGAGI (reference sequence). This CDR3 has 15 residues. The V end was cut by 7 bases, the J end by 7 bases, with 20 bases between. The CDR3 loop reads CASTDPPGGGQPQHF. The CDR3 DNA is TGTGCCAGCACTGACCCCCCTGGGGGCGGACAGCCCCAGCATTTT.

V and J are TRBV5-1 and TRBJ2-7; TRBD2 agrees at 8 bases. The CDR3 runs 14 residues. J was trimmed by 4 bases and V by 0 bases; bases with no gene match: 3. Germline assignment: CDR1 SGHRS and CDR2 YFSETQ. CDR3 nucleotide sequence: TGCGCCAGCAGCTTGGCTAGCGGGTGGTACGAGCAGTACTTC. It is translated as CASSLASGWYEQYF.

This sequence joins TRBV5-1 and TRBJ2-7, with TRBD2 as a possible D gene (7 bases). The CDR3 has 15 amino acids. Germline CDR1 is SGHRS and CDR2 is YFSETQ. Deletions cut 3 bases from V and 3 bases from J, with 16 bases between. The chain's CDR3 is CASSWTGGRGYEQYF. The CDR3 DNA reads TGCGCCAGCAGCTGGACGGGGGGCAGGGGCTACGAGCAGTACTTC.

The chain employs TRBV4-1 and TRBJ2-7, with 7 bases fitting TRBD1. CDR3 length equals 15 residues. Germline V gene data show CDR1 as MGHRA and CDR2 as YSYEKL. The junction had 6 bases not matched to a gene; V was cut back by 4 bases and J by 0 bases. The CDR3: CASSRGTADSYEQYF. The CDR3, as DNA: TGCGCCAGCAGCCGAGGGACAGCCGACTCCTACGAGCAGTACTTC.

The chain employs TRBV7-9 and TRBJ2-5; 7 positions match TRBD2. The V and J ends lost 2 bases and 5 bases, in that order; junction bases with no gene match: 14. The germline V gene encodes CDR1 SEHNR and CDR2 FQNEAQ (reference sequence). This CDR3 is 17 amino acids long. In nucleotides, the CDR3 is TGTGCCAGCAGCTTACCGAGGGGCGGGAGTCTCGGGGAGACCCAGTACTTC. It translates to CASSLPRGGSLGETQYF.

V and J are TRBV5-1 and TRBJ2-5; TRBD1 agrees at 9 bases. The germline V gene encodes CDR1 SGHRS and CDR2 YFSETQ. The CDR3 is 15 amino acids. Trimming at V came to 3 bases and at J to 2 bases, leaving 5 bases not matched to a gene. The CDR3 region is CASSYSGTGQETQYF. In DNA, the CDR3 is TGCGCCAGCAGCTACTCCGGGACAGGGCAAGAGACCCAGTACTTC.

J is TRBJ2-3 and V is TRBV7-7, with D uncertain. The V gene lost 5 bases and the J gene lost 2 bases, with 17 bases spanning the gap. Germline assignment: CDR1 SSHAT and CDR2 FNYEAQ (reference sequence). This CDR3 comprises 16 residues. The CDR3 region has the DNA TGTGCCAGCAGCCAACGAGGTAGAGAAAACACAGATACGCAGTATTTT. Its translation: CASSQRGRENTDTQYF.

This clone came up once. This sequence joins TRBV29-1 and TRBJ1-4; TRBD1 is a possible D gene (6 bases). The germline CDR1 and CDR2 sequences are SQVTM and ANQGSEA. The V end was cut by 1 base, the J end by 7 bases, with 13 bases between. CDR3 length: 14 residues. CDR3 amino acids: CSVEGNREGEKLFF. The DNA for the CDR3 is TGCAGCGTTGAAGGGAACAGGGAGGGTGAAAAACTGTTTTTT.

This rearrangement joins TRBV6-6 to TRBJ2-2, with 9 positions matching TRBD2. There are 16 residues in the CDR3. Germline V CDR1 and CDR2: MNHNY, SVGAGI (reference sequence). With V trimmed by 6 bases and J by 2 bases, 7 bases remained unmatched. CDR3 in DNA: TGTGCCAGCAGGGAATTAGCGGGAGTTAACACCGGGGAGCTGTTTTTT. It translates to CASRELAGVNTGELFF.

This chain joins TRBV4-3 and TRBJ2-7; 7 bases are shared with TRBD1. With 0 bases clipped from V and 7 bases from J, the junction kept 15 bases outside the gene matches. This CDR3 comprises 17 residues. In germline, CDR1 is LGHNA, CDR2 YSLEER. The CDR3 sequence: CASSQDTPGQTAHEQYF. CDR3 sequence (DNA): TGCGCCAGCAGCCAAGATACCCCGGGACAGACAGCTCATGAGCAGTACTTC.

CDR3 sequence (DNA): TGTGCCAGCAGCCTCGGAGACAATCAGCCCCAGCATTTT. Protein sequence: CASSLGDNQPQHF. The rearrangement links TRBV9 to TRBJ1-5; D uncertain. The length of the CDR3 is 13 residues. The V end lost 4 bases, the J end lost 3 bases, and 8 bases lay between the germline ends. Germline V gene data show CDR1 as SGDLS and CDR2 as YYNGEE.

CDR3 in amino acids: CASSRGLDHNEQFF. CDR3 DNA sequence: TGTGCCAGCAGCCGTGGACTCGACCACAATGAGCAGTTCTTC. The chain links TRBV4-2 to TRBJ2-1; tentative D call: TRBD2 (5 bases). Germline V gene sequence: CDR1 LGHNA, CDR2 YNFKEQ. The V and J ends lost 4 bases and 5 bases respectively, with 12 bases between them. CDR3 length equals 14 residues.

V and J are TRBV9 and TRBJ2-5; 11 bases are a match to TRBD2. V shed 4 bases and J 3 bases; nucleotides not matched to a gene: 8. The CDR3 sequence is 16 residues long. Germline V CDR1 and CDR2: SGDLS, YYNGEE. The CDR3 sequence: CASSSPLSGREETQYF. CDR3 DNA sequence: TGTGCCAGCAGCTCTCCACTTAGCGGGAGGGAAGAGACCCAGTACTTC.

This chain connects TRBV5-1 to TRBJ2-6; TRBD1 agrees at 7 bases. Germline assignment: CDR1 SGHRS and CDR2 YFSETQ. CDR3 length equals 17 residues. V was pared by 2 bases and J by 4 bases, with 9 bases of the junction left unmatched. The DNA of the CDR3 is TGCGCCAGCAGCTTACTCCCAACAGGGGCAGGGGCCAACGTCCTGACTTTC. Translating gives CASSLLPTGAGANVLTF.

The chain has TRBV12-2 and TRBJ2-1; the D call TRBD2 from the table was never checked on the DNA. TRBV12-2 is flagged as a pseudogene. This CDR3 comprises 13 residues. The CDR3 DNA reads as TGTGCAAGTCGCAGACTAGAGATGAATGAGCAGTTCTTC. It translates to CASRRLEMNEQFF.

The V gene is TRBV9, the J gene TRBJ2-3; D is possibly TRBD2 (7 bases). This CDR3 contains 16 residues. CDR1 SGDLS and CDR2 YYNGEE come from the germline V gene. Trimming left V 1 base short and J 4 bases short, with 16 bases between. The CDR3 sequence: CASSVLQGGKADTQYF. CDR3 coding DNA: TGTGCCAGCAGCGTACTACAGGGAGGGAAAGCAGATACGCAGTATTTT.

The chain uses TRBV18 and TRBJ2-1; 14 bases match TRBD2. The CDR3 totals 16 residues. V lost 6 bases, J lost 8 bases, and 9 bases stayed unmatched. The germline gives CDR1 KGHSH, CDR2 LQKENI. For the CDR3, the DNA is TGTGCCAGCTCGCAAGGGACTAGCGGGAGTATCGATGAGCAGTTCTTC. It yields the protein CASSQGTSGSIDEQFF.

The chain's CDR3 is CASSIVPDRAPQETQYF. Here the CDR3 DNA reads TGTGCCAGTAGTATAGTCCCCGACAGGGCGCCCCAAGAGACCCAGTACTTC. V gene TRBV19 combines with J gene TRBJ2-5, with TRBD1 matching 7 bases. J was trimmed by 1 base and V by 1 base; bases with no gene match: 9. This CDR3 is 17 amino acids long. Germline CDR1 LNHDA, CDR2 SQIVND (reference sequence).

The chain's CDR3 is CASSLGARMLSQETQYF. DNA of the CDR3: TGTGCCAGCAGTTTAGGGGCCAGAATGCTTTCCCAAGAGACCCAGTACTTC. The chain has TRBV28 and TRBJ2-5, with D possibly matching TRBD1 (5 bases). The CDR3 extends over 17 amino acids. Between the trimmed V and J ends, which lost 2 bases and 1 base, there was a span of 17 bases. CDR1 is MDHEN and CDR2 is SYDVKM in the germline V gene.

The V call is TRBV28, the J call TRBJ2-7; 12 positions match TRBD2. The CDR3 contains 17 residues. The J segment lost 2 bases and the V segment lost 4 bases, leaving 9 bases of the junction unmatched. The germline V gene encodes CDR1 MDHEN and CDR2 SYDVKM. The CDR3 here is CASSSPPASGRAYEQYF. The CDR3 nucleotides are TGTGCCAGCAGTTCACCCCCGGCTAGCGGGAGGGCCTACGAGCAGTACTTC. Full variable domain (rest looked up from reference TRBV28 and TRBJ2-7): DVKVTQSSRYLVKRTGEKVFLECVQDMDHENMFWYRQDPGLGLRLIYFSYDVKMKEKGDIPEGYSVSREKKERFSLILESASTNQTSMYLCASSSPPASGRAYEQYFGPGTRLTVT.

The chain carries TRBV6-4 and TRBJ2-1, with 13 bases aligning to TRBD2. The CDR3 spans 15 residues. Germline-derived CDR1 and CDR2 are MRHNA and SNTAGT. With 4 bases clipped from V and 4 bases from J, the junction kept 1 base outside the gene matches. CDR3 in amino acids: CASSVGLAGYNEQFF. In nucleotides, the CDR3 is TGTGCCAGCAGTGTGGGACTAGCGGGATACAATGAGCAGTTCTTC.

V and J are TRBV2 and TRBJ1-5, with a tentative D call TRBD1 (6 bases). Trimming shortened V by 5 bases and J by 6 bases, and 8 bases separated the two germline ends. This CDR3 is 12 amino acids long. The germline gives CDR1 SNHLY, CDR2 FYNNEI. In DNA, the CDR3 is TGTGCCAGCAGTCGAGGGGGTCAGCCCCAGCATTTT. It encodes CASSRGGQPQHF. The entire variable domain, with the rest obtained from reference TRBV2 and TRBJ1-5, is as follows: EPEVTQTPSHQVTQMGQEVILRCVPISNHLYFYWYRQILGQKVEFLVSFYNNEISEKSEIFDDQFSVERPDGSNFTLKIRSTKLEDSAMYFCASSRGGQPQHFGDGTRLSIL.

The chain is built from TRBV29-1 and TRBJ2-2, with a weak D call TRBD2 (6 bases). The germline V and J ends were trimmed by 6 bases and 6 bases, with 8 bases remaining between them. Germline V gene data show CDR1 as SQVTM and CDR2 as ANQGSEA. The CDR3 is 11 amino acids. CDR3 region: CSVGGPGELFF. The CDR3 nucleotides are TGCAGCGTAGGAGGGCCCGGGGAGCTGTTTTTT.

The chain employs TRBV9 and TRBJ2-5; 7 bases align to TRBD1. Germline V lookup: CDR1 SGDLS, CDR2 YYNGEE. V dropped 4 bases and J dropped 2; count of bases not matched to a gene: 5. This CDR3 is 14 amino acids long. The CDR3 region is CASSPTTGQETQYF. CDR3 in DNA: TGTGCCAGCAGCCCGACGACAGGGCAAGAGACCCAGTACTTC.